The present T cell receptor (beta chain) was sequenced within a study of blood T cell repertoires in COVID-19. Overall study: The study drew acute and convalescent COVID-19 samples from the United States, Italy and Spain.

As originally analysed: Reference gene primer amplification in the assay estimated nucleated cell counts. The assay was immunoSEQ multiplex PCR, and TCRdb's table has in-frame clones only and misses some. Clonal size and the V and J genes are those of that table, whereas D and trimming came from the DNA. The table shows 150,000 to 200,000 clones, with less than 90% occurring only once. The CDR3 extends over 16 amino acids. V dropped 0 bases and J dropped 5; count of bases not matched to a gene: 7. Germline-derived CDR1 and CDR2 are ENHRY and SYGVKD. V gene TRBV10-3 combines with J gene TRBJ1-2; TRBD1 matches at 9 bases. Material for sequencing was peripheral blood. The source is a woman in her 70s with acute or convalescent COVID-19. The DNA for the CDR3 is TGTGCCATCAGTGAGTCACTGGGACAGGGAGAATATGGCTACACCTTC. This sequence encodes CAISESLGQGEYGYTF.